Listed below are T cell receptor beta chains from one sample, sequenced in a study of T cells expressing NK-cell markers. Reprocessing the 5' RACE reads, TCRdb reports a single entry for every CDR3 protein and omits DNA. This listing includes a few hundred thousand distinct CDR3 sequences. The sample comprised blood T cells: a sorted CD56 or NKG2C T cell subset, CD4+ or CD8+ T cells, or bulk PBMC T cells (not recorded which). These receptors all stem from a man between 18 and 29 years old in good health. Each CDR3 is given with its conserved first and last residue.

j_call v_call cdr3_aa
TRBJ1-5 TRBV20-1 CSAIGQGAQPQHF
TRBJ1-4 TRBV6-1 CASSAGTVTNEKLFF
TRBJ2-1 TRBV5-5 CASSQMSGRTFF
TRBJ2-1 TRBV10-2 CASITSGGNEQFF
TRBJ2-3 TRBV4-1 CASSRLSLGTDTQYF
TRBJ1-2 TRBV12-3/TRBV12-4 CASSTQGYGYTF
TRBJ2-3 TRBV29-1 CSVVGRAGDTQYF
TRBJ2-7 TRBV27 CASSSRFLADSYEQYF
TRBJ1-3 TRBV5-5 CASSLEQGIGNTIYF
TRBJ1-3 TRBV18 CASFDSSGNTIYF
TRBJ2-7 TRBV9 CASSVGQVGEQYF
TRBJ2-2 TRBV19 CASSIAITGELFF
TRBJ1-2 TRBV12-3/TRBV12-4 CASSRQGVSYGYTF
TRBJ1-1 TRBV20-1 CSATGTANTEAFF
TRBJ2-3 TRBV5-1 CASSDLKRTDTQYF
TRBJ2-1 TRBV12-3/TRBV12-4 CASSLATFDFNEQFF
TRBJ2-3 TRBV20-1 CSAKRQGVGTDTQYF
TRBJ2-4 TRBV7-8 CASSLDERIVIQYF
TRBJ1-5 TRBV7-2 CASSLTHRGGNQPQHF
TRBJ2-1 TRBV4-1 CASSHLTSYNEQFF
TRBJ1-3 TRBV4-2 CASSQEDRGNTIYF
TRBJ2-5 TRBV18 CASSPQTSGETQYF
TRBJ1-6 TRBV20-1 CSARAVLNNSPLHF
TRBJ2-2 TRBV12-3/TRBV12-4 CASGTLNNTGELFF
TRBJ1-2 TRBV12-3/TRBV12-4 CASSFWQYGYTF
TRBJ2-5 TRBV29-1 CSAKMGRAASETQYF
TRBJ2-5 TRBV7-2 CASSPAGSGFLAGLQETQYF
TRBJ2-7 TRBV12-3/TRBV12-4 CASRMGGRGDEQYF
TRBJ1-1 TRBV5-4 CASSPWDRSNTEAFF
TRBJ2-3 TRBV29-1 CSVTAATSGGTDTQYF
TRBJ2-1 TRBV19 CASTTTGLPWNEQFF
TRBJ2-1 TRBV5-1 CASRTGEESNEQFF
TRBJ1-2 TRBV10-3 CAISPVGPTGGYTF
TRBJ2-7 TRBV10-3 CAISFGLPSYEQYF
TRBJ1-4 TRBV5-4 CASSRPMGQGDEKLFF
TRBJ2-1 TRBV9 CASSVERGGYNEQFF
TRBJ2-7 TRBV6-1 CASSIGRAGVYEQYF
TRBJ2-1 TRBV12-3/TRBV12-4 CASSLRREGRIEQFF
TRBJ2-1 TRBV3-1 CASSQGAVGFF
TRBJ1-1 TRBV12-3/TRBV12-4 CASSLITGTTEAFF
TRBJ2-2 TRBV11-2 CASSWSGELFF
TRBJ2-1 TRBV20-1 CSASWGLAGGYEQFF
TRBJ1-4 TRBV2 CASSGRGTGNEKLFF
TRBJ2-7 TRBV20-1 CSAPRPGGNYEQYF
TRBJ2-2 TRBV11-2 CASSFPGLTPRATGELFF
TRBJ2-5 TRBV5-6 CASSLGEQETQYF
TRBJ1-1 TRBV5-6 CASWNPVRDTEAFF
TRBJ2-6 TRBV2 CASSVDRETTSTSGANVLTF